The following is a T cell receptor (beta chain) sequence with its context. Study processing details: Counts of nucleated cells, estimated from reference gene primer amplification, were obtained. Method: immunoSEQ multiplex PCR; TCRdb's copy keeps in-frame clones and lacks some. Clone size and the V and J calls come from that table; the DNA yielded D and trimming. In the table there are approximately 150,000 clones, around 87% of which are singletons. This sample stems from a study of blood T cell repertoires in COVID-19. Study background: There were acute and convalescent COVID-19 samples, and they came from the United States, Italy and Spain. T cells, B-cell-depleted T cells, or PBMCs provided the cDNA or gDNA that served as material.

From germline, CDR1 is SGHKS and CDR2 YYEKEE (reference sequence). The CDR3 runs 14 residues. V lost 5 bases to trimming and J lost 2 bases; unmatched junction nucleotides: 7. The sequencing sample was made of peripheral blood. The source of this sequence is a man aged 50 to 59 who had recovered from COVID-19. The J gene is TRBJ2-7, the V gene TRBV5-5; 7 nucleotides agree with TRBD1. The CDR3 protein is CASSPTGLTYEQYF. The CDR3 bases are TGTGCCAGCAGTCCGACAGGGCTCACCTACGAGCAGTACTTC.